Listed below are T cell receptor beta chains from one sample, sequenced in a study of T cell changes during pregnancy in multiple sclerosis. The repertoire was sequenced with immunoSEQ multiplex PCR; TCRdb's copy has only in-frame clones and lacks some. The table shows tens of thousands of clones, with 85% to 95% occurring only once. This material consisted of CD4+ T cells from peripheral blood mononuclear cells, taken in the third trimester of pregnancy. The receptors here all came from a female donor in good health, enrolled as a control in a pregnancy study. The conserved cysteine and the conserved F or W are not part of the CDR3 here.

TRBJ1-1 | TRBV5-4 | ASSLRVNTEAF
TRBJ2-7 | TRBV2 | ASSLGQGVTSYEQY
TRBJ1-5 | TRBV28 | ASSHQAGSYHSNQPQH
TRBJ2-7 | TRBV5-4 | ASSWPGSASYEQY
TRBJ2-5 | TRBV5-6 | ASSLLAGGRQTQY
TRBJ2-2 | TRBV19 | ASSIGLAGGRGTGELF
TRBJ1-5 | TRBV2 | ASGRMGNQPQH
TRBJ2-5 | TRBV7-7 | ASQAAGQETQY
TRBJ2-5 | TRBV5-1 | ASTAPDSQETQY
TRBJ2-7 | TRBV5-8 | ASSYRDSFYEQY
TRBJ2-7 | TRBV6-6 | ATHKGAYEQY
TRBJ2-1 | TRBV6-1 | ASSSGTGAYNEQF
TRBJ1-5 | TRBV10-3 | AISRQENQPQH
TRBJ2-6 | TRBV5-1 | ASSLGLGPGANVLT
TRBJ2-7 | TRBV4-1 | ASSQGITSGGRGYEQY
TRBJ2-2 | TRBV7-2 | ASSLEVGGPTGELF
TRBJ2-3 | TRBV2 | ASVPSGFSTDTQY
TRBJ2-6 | TRBV5-5 | ASSHRPSGANVLT
TRBJ1-4 | TRBV11-2 | ASSSTSSTNEKLF
TRBJ1-2 | TRBV19 | ASRVLPRGGYT
TRBJ1-2 | TRBV4-2 | ASSLSDRNYGYT
TRBJ2-3 | TRBV15 | ATSRSTGGQGDTQY
TRBJ2-3 | TRBV19 | ASSTLAGGRDTQY
TRBJ2-5 | TRBV5-6 | ASSLLGTQETQY
TRBJ2-5 | TRBV10-3 | ASKDQRGVQETQY
TRBJ2-5 | TRBV29-1 | SVENRQETQY
TRBJ1-1 | TRBV19 | ASSIQRDRGAAF
TRBJ2-2 | TRBV5-6 | ASSPEASNTGELF
TRBJ2-5 | TRBV28 | ASSLQGLAGEGGTQY
TRBJ2-7 | TRBV6-6 | ASSTHTSGSDEQY
TRBJ1-2 | TRBV19 | ASSIVAGAFAGYT
TRBJ2-1 | TRBV5-6 | ASSLFGGAYEQF
TRBJ2-1 | TRBV7-9 | ASSLVRGSGEQF
TRBJ2-5 | TRBV9 | ASSPDPGQESRY
TRBJ2-3 | TRBV6-6 | ASSSLGQTQY
TRBJ1-4 | TRBV9 | ASSTQQGALEKLF
TRBJ1-5 | TRBV18 | ASSPGQGSFQPQH
TRBJ1-2 | TRBV5-1 | ASSYQPITGGGGYT
TRBJ2-4 | TRBV6-5 | ASRGGAVAKNIQY
TRBJ2-7 | TRBV10-3 | AISESRLGHEQY
TRBJ1-3 | TRBV19 | ASNTRTGILSGNTIY
TRBJ2-3 | TRBV6-5 | ASSYWSGGAWDTQY
TRBJ2-5 | TRBV15 | ATSRPGLNNGETQY
TRBJ2-5 | TRBV7-3 | ASSLRQGAWETQY
TRBJ2-5 | TRBV27 | ASSLMGGGYQETQY
TRBJ1-2 | TRBV4-1 | ASSPTSGPSGYT
TRBJ1-2 | TRBV15 | ATSLRSTGRGYT
TRBJ1-4 | TRBV28 | ASSLYTEKLF
TRBJ2-5 | TRBV6-5 | ASSLSSGGAKTQY
TRBJ2-3 | TRBV9 | ASSHAGVGDTQY
TRBJ2-3 | TRBV27 | ARLYTDTQY
TRBJ2-3 | TRBV5-1 | ASSPGVSASGDTQY
TRBJ1-6 | TRBV6-1 | ASRDRLSGSPLH
TRBJ2-1 | TRBV11-2 | ASSSDRGKREQF
TRBJ2-6 | TRBV15 | ATSREIPGSGANVLT
TRBJ2-4 | TRBV11-2 | ASTIDRVNIQY
TRBJ1-1 | TRBV5-1 | ASSLEVGGALGTEAF
TRBJ2-2 | TRBV19 | ASSRQNTGELF
TRBJ2-7 | TRBV6-5 | ASISDTGYEQY
TRBJ1-3 | TRBV2 | ASSLDGTRGNTIY